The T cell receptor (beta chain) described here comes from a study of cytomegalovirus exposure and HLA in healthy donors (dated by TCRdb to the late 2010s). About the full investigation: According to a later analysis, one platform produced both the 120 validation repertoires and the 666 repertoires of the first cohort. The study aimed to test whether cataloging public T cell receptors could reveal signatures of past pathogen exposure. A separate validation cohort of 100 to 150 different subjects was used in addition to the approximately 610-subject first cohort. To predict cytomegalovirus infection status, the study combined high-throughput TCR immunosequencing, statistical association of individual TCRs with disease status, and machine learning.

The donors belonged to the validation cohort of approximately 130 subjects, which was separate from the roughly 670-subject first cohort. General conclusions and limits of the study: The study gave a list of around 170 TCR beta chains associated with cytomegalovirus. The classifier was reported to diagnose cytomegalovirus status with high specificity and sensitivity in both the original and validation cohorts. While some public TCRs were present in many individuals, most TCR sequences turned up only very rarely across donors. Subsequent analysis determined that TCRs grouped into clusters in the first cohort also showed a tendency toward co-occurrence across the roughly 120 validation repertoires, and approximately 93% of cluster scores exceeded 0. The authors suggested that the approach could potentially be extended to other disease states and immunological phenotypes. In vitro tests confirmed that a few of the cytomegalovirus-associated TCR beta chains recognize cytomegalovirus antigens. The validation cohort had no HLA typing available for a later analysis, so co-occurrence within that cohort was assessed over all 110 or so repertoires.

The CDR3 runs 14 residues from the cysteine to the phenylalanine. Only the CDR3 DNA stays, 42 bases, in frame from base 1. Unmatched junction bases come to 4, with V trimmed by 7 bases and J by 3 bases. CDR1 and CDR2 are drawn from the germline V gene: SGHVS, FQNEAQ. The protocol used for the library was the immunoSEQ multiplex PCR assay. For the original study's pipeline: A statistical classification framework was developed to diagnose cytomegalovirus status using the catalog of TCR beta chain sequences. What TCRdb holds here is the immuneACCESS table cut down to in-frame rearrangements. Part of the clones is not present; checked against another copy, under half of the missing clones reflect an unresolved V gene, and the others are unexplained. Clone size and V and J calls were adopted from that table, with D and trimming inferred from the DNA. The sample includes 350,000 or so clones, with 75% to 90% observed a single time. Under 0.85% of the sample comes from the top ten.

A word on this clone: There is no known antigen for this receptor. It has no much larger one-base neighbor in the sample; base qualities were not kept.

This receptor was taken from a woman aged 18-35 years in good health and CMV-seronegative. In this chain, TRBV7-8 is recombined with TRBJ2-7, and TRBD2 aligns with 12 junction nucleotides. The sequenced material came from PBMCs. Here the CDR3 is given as CASNRLAGVYEQYF. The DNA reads TGTGCCAGCAACAGACTAGCGGGAGTCTACGAGCAGTACTTC.